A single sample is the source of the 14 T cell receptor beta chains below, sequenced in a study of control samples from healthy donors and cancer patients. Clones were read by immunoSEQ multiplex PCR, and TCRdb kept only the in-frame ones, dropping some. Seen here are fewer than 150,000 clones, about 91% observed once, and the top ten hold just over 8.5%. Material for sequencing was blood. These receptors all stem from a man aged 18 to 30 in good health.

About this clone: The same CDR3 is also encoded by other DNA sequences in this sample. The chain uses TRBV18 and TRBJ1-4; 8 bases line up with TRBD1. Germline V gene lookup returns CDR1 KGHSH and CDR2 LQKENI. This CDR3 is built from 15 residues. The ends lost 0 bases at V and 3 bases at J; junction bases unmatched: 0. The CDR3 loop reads CASSPPGQANEKLFF. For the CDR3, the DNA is TGTGCCAGCTCACCACCGGGACAGGCTAATGAAAAACTGTTTTTT.

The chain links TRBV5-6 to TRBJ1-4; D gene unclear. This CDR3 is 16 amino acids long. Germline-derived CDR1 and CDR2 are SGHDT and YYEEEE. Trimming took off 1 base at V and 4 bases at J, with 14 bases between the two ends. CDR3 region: CASSLRPRKNNEKLFF. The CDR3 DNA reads TGTGCCAGCAGCTTGCGGCCCCGGAAAAATAATGAAAAACTGTTTTTT.

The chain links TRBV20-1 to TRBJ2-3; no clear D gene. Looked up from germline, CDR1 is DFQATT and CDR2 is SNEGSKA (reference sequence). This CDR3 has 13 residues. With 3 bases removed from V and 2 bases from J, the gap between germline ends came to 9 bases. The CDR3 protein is CSASAKFTDTQYF. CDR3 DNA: TGCAGTGCTAGTGCCAAATTCACAGATACGCAGTATTTT.

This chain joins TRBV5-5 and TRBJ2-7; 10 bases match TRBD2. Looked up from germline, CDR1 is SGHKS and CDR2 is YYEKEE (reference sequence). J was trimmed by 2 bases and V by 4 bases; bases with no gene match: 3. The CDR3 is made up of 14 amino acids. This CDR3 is CASSGLAGAYEQYF. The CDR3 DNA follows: TGTGCCAGCAGCGGGCTAGCGGGGGCCTACGAGCAGTACTTC.

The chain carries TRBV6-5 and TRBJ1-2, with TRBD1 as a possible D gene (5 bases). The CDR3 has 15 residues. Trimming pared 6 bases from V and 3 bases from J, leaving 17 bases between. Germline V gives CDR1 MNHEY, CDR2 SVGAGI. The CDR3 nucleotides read TGTGCCAGCAGCTCCGGGACCCGGCAATACTATGGCTACACCTTC. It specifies CASSSGTRQYYGYTF.

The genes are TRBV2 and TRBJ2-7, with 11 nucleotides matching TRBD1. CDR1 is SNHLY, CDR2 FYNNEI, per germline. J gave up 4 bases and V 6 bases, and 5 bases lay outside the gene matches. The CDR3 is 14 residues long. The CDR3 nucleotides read TGTGCCAGCAGCGGGACAGGGGGTCGATACGAGCAGTACTTC. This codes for CASSGTGGRYEQYF.

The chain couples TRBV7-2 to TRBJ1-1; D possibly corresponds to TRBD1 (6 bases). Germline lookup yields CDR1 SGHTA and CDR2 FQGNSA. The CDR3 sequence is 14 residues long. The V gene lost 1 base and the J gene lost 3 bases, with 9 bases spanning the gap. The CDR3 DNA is TGTGCCAGCAGCTTAGAGGGGGGTTACACTGAAGCTTTCTTT. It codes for CASSLEGGYTEAFF.

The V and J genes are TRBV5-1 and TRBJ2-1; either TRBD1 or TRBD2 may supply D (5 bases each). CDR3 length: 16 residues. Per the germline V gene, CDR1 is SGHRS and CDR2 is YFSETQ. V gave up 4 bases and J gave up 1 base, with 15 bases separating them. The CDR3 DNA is TGCGCCAGCAGCGTGGGGGACGCCCCGTCCTACAATGAGCAGTTCTTC. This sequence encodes CASSVGDAPSYNEQFF.

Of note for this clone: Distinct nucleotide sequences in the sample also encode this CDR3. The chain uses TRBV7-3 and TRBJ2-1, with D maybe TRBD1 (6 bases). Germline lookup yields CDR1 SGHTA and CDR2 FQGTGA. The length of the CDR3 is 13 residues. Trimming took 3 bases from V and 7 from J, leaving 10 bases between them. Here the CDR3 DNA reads TGTGCCAGCAGCTTTCTGACAGGTAATGAGCAGTTCTTC. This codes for CASSFLTGNEQFF.

CDR3 nucleotide sequence: TGTGCCACTTTAGCGGGGGTCCGCACAGATACGCAGTATTTT. Amino acid sequence: CATLAGVRTDTQYF. This sequence joins TRBV10-3 and TRBJ2-3, with TRBD2 matching 9 bases. Trimming cost V 10 bases and J 1 base; bases outside gene matches: 6. The CDR3 is 14 amino acids. Germline CDR1 and CDR2: ENHRY and SYGVKD.

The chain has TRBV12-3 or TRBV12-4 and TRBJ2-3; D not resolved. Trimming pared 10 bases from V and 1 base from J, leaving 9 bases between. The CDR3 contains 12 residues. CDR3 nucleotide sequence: TGTGCCATCTCCGCGGGCACAGATACGCAGTATTTT. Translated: CAISAGTDTQYF.

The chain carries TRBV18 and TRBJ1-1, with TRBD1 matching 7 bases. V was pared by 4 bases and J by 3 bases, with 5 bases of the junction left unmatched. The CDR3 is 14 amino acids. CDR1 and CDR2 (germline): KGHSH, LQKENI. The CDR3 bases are TGTGCCAGCTCACGAACAGGGGCCGACACTGAAGCTTTCTTT. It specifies CASSRTGADTEAFF.

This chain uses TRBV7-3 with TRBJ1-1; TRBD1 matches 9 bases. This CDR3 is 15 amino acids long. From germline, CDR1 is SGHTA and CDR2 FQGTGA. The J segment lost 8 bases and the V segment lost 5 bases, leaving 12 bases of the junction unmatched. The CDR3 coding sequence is TGTGCCAGCAGCGCACCGGGACAGGGCCGGGGAGAAGCTTTCTTT. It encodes CASSAPGQGRGEAFF.

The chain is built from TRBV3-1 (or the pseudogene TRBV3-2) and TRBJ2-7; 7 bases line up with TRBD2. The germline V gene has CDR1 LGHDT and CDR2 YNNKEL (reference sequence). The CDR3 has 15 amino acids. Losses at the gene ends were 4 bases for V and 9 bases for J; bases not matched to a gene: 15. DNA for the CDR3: TGTGCCAGCAGCCCGCTTAGCGGGCTACCTCGGGGGCAGTACTTC. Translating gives CASSPLSGLPRGQYF.